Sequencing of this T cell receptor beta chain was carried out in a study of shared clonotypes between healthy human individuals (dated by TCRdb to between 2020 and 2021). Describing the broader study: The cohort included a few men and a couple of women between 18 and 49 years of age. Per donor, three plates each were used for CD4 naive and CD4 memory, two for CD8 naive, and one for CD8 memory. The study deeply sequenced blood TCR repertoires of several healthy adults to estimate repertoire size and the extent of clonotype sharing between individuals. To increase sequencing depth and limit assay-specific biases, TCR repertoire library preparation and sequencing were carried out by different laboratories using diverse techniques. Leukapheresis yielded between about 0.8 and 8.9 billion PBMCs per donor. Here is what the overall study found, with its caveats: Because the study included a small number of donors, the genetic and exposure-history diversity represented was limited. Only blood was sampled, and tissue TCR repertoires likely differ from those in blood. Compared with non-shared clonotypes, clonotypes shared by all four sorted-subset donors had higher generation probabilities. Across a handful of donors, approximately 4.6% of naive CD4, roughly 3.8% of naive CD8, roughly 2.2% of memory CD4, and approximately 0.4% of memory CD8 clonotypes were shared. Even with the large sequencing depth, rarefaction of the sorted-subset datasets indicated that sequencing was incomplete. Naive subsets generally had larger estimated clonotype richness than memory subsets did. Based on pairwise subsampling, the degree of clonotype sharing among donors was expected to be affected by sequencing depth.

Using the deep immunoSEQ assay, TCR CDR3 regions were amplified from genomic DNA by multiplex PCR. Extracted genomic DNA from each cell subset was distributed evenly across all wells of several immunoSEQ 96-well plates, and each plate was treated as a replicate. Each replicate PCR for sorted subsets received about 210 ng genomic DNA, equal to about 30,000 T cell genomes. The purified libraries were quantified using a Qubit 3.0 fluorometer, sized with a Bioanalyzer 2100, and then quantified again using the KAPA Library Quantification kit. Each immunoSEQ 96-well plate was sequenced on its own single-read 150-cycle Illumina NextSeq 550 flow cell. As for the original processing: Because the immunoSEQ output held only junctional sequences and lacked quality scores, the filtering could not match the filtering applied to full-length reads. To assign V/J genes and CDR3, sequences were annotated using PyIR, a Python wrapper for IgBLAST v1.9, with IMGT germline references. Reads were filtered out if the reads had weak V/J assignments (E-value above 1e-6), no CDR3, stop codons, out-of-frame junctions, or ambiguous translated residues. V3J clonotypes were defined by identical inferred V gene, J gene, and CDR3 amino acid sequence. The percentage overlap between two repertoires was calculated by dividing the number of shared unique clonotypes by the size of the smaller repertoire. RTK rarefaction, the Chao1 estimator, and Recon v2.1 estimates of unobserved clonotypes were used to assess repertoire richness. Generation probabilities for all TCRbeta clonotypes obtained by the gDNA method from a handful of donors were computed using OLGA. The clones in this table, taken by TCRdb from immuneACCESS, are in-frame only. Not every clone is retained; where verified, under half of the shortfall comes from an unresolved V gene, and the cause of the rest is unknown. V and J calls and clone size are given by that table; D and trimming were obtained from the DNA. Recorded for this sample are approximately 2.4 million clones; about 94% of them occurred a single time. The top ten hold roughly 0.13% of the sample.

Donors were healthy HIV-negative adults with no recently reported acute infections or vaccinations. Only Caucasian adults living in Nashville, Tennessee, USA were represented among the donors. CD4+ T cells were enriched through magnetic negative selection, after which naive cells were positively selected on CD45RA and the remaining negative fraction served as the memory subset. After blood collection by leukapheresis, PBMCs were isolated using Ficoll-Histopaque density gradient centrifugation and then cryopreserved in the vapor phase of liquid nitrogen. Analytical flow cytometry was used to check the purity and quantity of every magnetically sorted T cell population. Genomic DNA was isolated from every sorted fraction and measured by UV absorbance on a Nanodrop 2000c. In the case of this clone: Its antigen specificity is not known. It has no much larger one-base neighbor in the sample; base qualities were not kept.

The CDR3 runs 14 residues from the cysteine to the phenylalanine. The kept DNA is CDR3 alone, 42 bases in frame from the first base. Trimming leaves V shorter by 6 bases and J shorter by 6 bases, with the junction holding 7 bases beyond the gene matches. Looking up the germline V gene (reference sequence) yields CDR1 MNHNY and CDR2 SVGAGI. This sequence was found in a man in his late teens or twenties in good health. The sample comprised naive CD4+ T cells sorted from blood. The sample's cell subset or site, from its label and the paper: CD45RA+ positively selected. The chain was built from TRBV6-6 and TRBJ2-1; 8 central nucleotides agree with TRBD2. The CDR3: CASRRAGTSNEQFF. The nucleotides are TGTGCCAGCAGACGCGCCGGGACTAGCAATGAGCAGTTCTTC.